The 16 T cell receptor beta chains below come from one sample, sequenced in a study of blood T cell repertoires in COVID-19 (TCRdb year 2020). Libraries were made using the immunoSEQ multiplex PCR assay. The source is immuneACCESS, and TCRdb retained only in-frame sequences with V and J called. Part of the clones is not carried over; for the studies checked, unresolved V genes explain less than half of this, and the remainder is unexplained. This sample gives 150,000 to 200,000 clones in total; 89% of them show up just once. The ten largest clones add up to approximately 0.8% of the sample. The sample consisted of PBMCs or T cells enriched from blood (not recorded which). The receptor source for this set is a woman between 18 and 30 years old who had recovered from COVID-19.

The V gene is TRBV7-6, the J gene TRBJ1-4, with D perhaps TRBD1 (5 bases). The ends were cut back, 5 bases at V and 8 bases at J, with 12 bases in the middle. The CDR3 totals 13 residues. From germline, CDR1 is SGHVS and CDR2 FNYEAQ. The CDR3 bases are TGTGCCAGCAGCCCGCGACAGTACGAAAAACTGTTTTTT. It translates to CASSPRQYEKLFF.

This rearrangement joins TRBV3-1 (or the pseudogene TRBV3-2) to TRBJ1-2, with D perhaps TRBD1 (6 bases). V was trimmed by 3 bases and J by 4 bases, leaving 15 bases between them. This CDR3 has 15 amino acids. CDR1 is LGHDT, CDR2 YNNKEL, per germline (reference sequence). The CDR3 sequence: CASSHPRGFLYGYTF. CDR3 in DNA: TGTGCCAGCAGCCACCCCAGGGGCTTTCTCTATGGCTACACCTTC.

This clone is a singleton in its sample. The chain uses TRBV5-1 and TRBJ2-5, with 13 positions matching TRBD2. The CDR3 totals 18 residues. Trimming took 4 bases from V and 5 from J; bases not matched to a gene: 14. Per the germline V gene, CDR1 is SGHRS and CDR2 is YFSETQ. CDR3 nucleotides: TGCGCCAGCAGCCGCTCCGGACTAGCGGGAGCGAGGAGCGAGACCCAGTACTTC. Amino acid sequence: CASSRSGLAGARSETQYF.

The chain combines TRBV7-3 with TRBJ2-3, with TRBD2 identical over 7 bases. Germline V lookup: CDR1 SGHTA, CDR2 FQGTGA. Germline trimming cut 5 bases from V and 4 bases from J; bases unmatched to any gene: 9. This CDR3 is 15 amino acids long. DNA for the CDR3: TGTGCCAGCAGCCCGACTAGCTCCCTGGCAGATACGCAGTATTTT. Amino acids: CASSPTSSLADTQYF. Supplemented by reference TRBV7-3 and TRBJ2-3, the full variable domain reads GAGVSQTPSNKVTEKGKYVELRCDPISGHTALYWYRQSLGQGPEFLIYFQGTGAADDSGLPNDRFFAVRPEGSVSTLKIQRTERGDSAVYLCASSPTSSLADTQYFGPGTRLTVL.

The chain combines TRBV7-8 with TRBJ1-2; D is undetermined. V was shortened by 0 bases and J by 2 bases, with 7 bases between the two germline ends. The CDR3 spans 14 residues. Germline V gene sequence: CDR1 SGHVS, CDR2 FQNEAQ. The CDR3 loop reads CASSLARQNYGYTF. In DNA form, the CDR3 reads TGTGCCAGCAGCTTAGCGCGGCAGAACTATGGCTACACCTTC.

CDR3: CASSLDPGGYGYTF. Here the CDR3 DNA reads TGCGCCAGCAGCTTAGACCCAGGAGGCTATGGCTACACCTTC. This rearrangement joins TRBV5-1 to TRBJ1-2; D is uncertain. The CDR3 loop spans 14 amino acids. V dropped 2 bases and J dropped 4 bases, with 12 bases sitting between them. The germline gives CDR1 SGHRS, CDR2 YFSETQ.

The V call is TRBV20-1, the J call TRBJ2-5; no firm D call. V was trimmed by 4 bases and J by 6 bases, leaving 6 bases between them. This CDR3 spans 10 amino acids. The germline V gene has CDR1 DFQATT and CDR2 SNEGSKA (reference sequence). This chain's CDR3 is CSAKAKTQYF. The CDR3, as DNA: TGCAGTGCTAAAGCTAAGACCCAGTACTTC.

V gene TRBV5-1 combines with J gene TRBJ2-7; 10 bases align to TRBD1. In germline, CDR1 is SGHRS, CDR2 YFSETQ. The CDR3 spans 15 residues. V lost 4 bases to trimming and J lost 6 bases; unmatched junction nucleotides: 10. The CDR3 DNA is TGCGCCAGCAGCGCCGGGACAGGGGTTCCGGTCGAGCAGTACTTC. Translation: CASSAGTGVPVEQYF.

CDR3 residues: CASSLIGTGYSGYTF. DNA of the CDR3: TGTGCCAGCAGCTTAATAGGGACAGGGTATTCTGGCTACACCTTC. The chain uses TRBV7-2 and TRBJ1-2; TRBD1 matches at 9 bases. J was trimmed by 7 bases and V by 2 bases; bases with no gene match: 8. The germline V gene encodes CDR1 SGHTA and CDR2 FQGNSA. The CDR3 is 15 amino acids.

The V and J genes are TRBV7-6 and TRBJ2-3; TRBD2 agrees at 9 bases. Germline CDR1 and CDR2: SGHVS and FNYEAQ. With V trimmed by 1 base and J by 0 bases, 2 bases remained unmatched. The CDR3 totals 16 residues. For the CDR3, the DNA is TGTGCCAGCAGCTTAGTGGCGGGAGGGAGCACAGATACGCAGTATTTT. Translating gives CASSLVAGGSTDTQYF. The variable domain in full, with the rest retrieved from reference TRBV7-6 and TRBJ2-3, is GAGVSQSPRYKVTKRGQDVALRCDPISGHVSLYWYRQALGQGPEFLTYFNYEAQQDKSGLPNDRFSAERPEGSISTLTIQRTEQRDSAMYRCASSLVAGGSTDTQYFGPGTRLTVL.

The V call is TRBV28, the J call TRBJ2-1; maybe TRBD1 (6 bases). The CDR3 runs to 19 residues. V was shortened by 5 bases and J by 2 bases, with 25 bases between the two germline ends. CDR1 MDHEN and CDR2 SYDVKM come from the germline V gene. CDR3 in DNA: TGTGCCAGCAGTCACTCCCGGGACAACCAACATATCCCCTACAATGAGCAGTTCTTC. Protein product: CASSHSRDNQHIPYNEQFF.

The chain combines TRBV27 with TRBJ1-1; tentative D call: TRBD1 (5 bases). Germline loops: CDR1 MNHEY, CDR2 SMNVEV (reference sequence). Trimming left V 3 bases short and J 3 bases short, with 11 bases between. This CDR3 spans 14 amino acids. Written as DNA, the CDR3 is TGTGCCAGCAGTTTTAGGGGCGGACACACTGAAGCTTTCTTT. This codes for CASSFRGGHTEAFF.

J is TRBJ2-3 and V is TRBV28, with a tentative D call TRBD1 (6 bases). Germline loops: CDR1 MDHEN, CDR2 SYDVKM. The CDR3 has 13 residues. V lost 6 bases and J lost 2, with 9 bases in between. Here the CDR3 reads CASRQGPTDTQYF. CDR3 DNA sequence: TGTGCCAGCAGACAGGGCCCCACAGATACGCAGTATTTT.

As DNA, the CDR3 is TGTGCCAGCAGCGGATCGGGAGCCCGATACGAGCAGTACTTC. It specifies CASSGSGARYEQYF. This chain links TRBV11-2 with TRBJ2-7; a possible D gene is TRBD2 (6 bases). Per the germline V gene, CDR1 is SGHAT and CDR2 is FQNNGV. The length of the CDR3 is 14 residues. Deletions cut 5 bases from V and 4 bases from J, with 15 bases between.

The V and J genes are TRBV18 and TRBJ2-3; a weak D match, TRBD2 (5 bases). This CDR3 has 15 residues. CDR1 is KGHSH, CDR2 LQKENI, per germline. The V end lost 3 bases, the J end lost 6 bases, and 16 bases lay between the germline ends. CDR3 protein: CASSPATIRGDTQYF. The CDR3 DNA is TGTGCCAGCTCACCCGCGACTATCCGAGGGGATACGCAGTATTTT.

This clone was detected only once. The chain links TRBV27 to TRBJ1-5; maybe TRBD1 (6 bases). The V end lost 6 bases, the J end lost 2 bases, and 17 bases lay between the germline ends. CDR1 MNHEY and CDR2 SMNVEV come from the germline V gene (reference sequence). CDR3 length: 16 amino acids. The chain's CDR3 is CASSEITGRGNQPQHF. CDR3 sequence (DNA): TGTGCCAGCAGCGAGATAACAGGGCGAGGCAATCAGCCCCAGCATTTT.